These T cell receptor beta chains were read from a single sample in a study of cytomegalovirus exposure and HLA in healthy donors. Only in-frame clones appear in the TCRdb table, and some are missing; sequencing was by immunoSEQ multiplex PCR. The table includes some 150,000 clones, 80% detected once. Specimen: PBMCs. The receptors were sampled from a man aged 25-45 years in good health and CMV-seronegative. The CDR3 runs from the conserved cysteine through the conserved F or W. A D gene is named only where the DNA matches it firmly. Some rows have no size entry. The others give once, few or many, or a class for an expanded clone.

V: TRBV28; size: .; D: TRBD1; J: TRBJ1-5; DNA: TGTGCCAGCAGGCCGACAGGGTCGAGCAATCAGCCCCAGCATTTT; CDR3: CASRPTGSSNQPQHF
V: TRBV7-9; size: .; D: TRBD2; J: TRBJ2-3; DNA: TGTGCCAGCAGCTTTCTAGCGGGGGAGGGGGATACGCAGTATTTT; CDR3: CASSFLAGEGDTQYF
V: TRBV30; size: .; D: .; J: TRBJ2-1; DNA: TGTGCCTGGAGTAGTCTACGTCGGGGAATTTACAATGAGCAGTTCTTC; CDR3: CAWSSLRRGIYNEQFF
V: TRBV29-1; size: .; D: TRBD1; J: TRBJ2-7; DNA: TGCAGCGTCGACAGGGGCGGTGAGCAGTACTTC; CDR3: CSVDRGGEQYF
V: TRBV7-8; size: .; D: .; J: TRBJ2-2; DNA: TGTGCCAGCAGGGGCAGCCCGAACACCGGGGAGCTGTTTTTT; CDR3: CASRGSPNTGELFF
V: TRBV7-8; size: .; D: TRBD2; J: TRBJ2-7; DNA: TGTGCCAGCAGCCTCCTAGGAGGCGGGAGCTACGAGCAGTACTTC; CDR3: CASSLLGGGSYEQYF
V: TRBV28; size: .; D: .; J: TRBJ1-5; DNA: TGTGCCAACATCCAGGGAACCAATCAGCCCCAGCATTTT; CDR3: CANIQGTNQPQHF
V: TRBV2; size: once; D: .; J: TRBJ1-1; DNA: TGTGCCAGCAGTGTTCTCGGGAACACTGAAGCTTTCTTT; CDR3: CASSVLGNTEAFF
V: TRBV6-5; size: .; D: .; J: TRBJ2-1; DNA: TGTGCCAGCAGCCGGTGGAGGGGTGAGCAGTTCTTC; CDR3: CASSRWRGEQFF
V: TRBV27; size: .; D: .; J: TRBJ1-1; DNA: TGTGCCAGCAGCCAAGTAAGGGGATGGACTGAAGCTTTCTTT; CDR3: CASSQVRGWTEAFF
V: TRBV6-1; size: .; D: TRBD1; J: TRBJ2-5; DNA: TGTGCCAGCAGTGAAAGGACAGGGGGGGCCCCAAGGGAAGAGACCCAGTACTTC; CDR3: CASSERTGGAPREETQYF
V: TRBV6-5; size: once; D: .; J: TRBJ2-4; DNA: TGTGCCAGCAGCCCTGCTCGGGGAAACATTCAGTACTTC; CDR3: CASSPARGNIQYF
V: TRBV29-1; size: .; D: .; J: TRBJ2-1; DNA: TGCAGCGCCGACTTACACAATGAGCAGTTCTTC; CDR3: CSADLHNEQFF
V: TRBV28; size: .; D: .; J: TRBJ1-2; DNA: TGTGCCAGCGAGGCCCAGGGGCCTCTGCATGGCTACACCTTC; CDR3: CASEAQGPLHGYTF
V: TRBV27; size: .; D: TRBD1; J: TRBJ1-5; DNA: TGTGCCAGCAGTTTTGACAGGGGTAGCAATCAGCCCCAGCATTTT; CDR3: CASSFDRGSNQPQHF
V: TRBV6-5; size: few; D: .; J: TRBJ1-1; DNA: TGTGCCAGCAGTTACTCGTATCGACAGGACACTGAAGCTTTCTTT; CDR3: CASSYSYRQDTEAFF
V: TRBV28; size: .; D: TRBD2; J: TRBJ2-7; DNA: TGTGCCAGCAAACAAGCGGGGGGGCACTACGAGCAGTACTTC; CDR3: CASKQAGGHYEQYF
V: TRBV6-6; size: once; D: .; J: TRBJ2-2; DNA: TGTGCCAGCAGTTACGCGACCCCCAGGGTCACCGGGGAGCTGTTTTTT; CDR3: CASSYATPRVTGELFF
V: TRBV28; size: .; D: .; J: TRBJ2-1; DNA: TGTGCCAGCAGGAAACGGGGAGATTACAATGAGCAGTTCTTC; CDR3: CASRKRGDYNEQFF
V: TRBV7-9; size: .; D: .; J: TRBJ2-3; DNA: TGTGCCAGCAGCCGGAGGGGGCGCGGGGCAGATACGCAGTATTTT; CDR3: CASSRRGRGADTQYF
V: TRBV5-1; size: .; D: .; J: TRBJ2-5; DNA: TGCGCCAGCAGCTTGACAGGTCCGCGGGAGACCCAGTACTTC; CDR3: CASSLTGPRETQYF
V: TRBV28; size: .; D: TRBD1; J: TRBJ1-1; DNA: TGTGCCAGCAGAATCGACAGGGGGCTGTTGTGGACTGAAGCTTTCTTT; CDR3: CASRIDRGLLWTEAFF
V: TRBV10-3; size: .; D: TRBD1; J: TRBJ2-5; DNA: TGTGCCATCAGGGGACAGAGCCAAGAGACCCAGTACTTC; CDR3: CAIRGQSQETQYF
V: TRBV5-4; size: .; D: TRBD2; J: TRBJ2-1; DNA: TGTGCCAGCAGCTTTAGCGGGAGCTCCTACAATGAGCAGTTCTTC; CDR3: CASSFSGSSYNEQFF
V: TRBV9; size: .; D: .; J: TRBJ1-3; DNA: TGTGCCAGCAGCGATGTCCCGAAGATGCGTGATGGAAACACCATATATTTT; CDR3: CASSDVPKMRDGNTIYF
V: TRBV4-2; size: .; D: TRBD2; J: TRBJ2-3; DNA: TGTGCCAGCAGCCAACTAGCGGGGGGGCCGAGCACAGATACGCAGTATTTT; CDR3: CASSQLAGGPSTDTQYF
V: TRBV28; size: .; D: TRBD1; J: TRBJ1-5; DNA: TGTGCCAGCAGTTTATCCGGGACAGGGTTCAATCAGCCCCAGCATTTT; CDR3: CASSLSGTGFNQPQHF
V: TRBV7-2; size: once; D: .; J: TRBJ2-1; DNA: TGTGCCAGCAGCTTATTTGTTATCGACAATGAGCAGTTCTTC; CDR3: CASSLFVIDNEQFF
V: TRBV9; size: .; D: TRBD1; J: TRBJ2-7; DNA: TGTGCCAGCAGCCCCGGGACAGGGGACAGGAGGTACGAGCAGTACTTC; CDR3: CASSPGTGDRRYEQYF
V: TRBV29-1; size: .; D: TRBD2; J: TRBJ2-2; DNA: TGCAGCGTTGAATGGGGGGGGAACACCGGGGAGCTGTTTTTT; CDR3: CSVEWGGNTGELFF
V: TRBV6-5; size: .; D: TRBD2; J: TRBJ2-1; DNA: TGTGCCAGCAGGAGGACTAGCGGCTCCTACAATGAGCAGTTCTTC; CDR3: CASRRTSGSYNEQFF
V: TRBV5-1; size: .; D: TRBD1; J: TRBJ2-7; DNA: TGCGCCAGCAGCCTAACAGACAGGGGCGGATACGAGCAGTACTTC; CDR3: CASSLTDRGGYEQYF
V: TRBV9; size: .; D: TRBD2; J: TRBJ2-3; DNA: TGTGCCAGCAGAGCAGCGGGAGGTACAGATACGCAGTATTTT; CDR3: CASRAAGGTDTQYF
V: TRBV18; size: many; D: .; J: TRBJ1-5; DNA: TGTGCCAGCTCACCAGCAGAGGGTAGCAATCAGCCCCAGCATTTT; CDR3: CASSPAEGSNQPQHF
V: TRBV29-1; size: .; D: .; J: TRBJ1-1; DNA: TGCAGCGCGGGGGGCAGGGGTTCGGTCCTGAACACTGAAGCTTTCTTT; CDR3: CSAGGRGSVLNTEAFF
V: TRBV7-8; size: .; D: .; J: TRBJ2-7; DNA: TGTGCCTCATTGAGTGCCCGAAGCTCCTACGAGCAGTACTTC; CDR3: CASLSARSSYEQYF
V: TRBV19; size: .; D: TRBD2; J: TRBJ2-3; DNA: TGTGCCAGTAGTATTGTGACTAGCGGGAGGGCCAGAGGGATACACACAGATACGCAGTATTTT; CDR3: CASSIVTSGRARGIHTDTQYF
V: TRBV6-5; size: .; D: TRBD1; J: TRBJ1-4; DNA: TGTGCCAGCAGTCATACTGACAGGGCGAATGAAAAACTGTTTTTT; CDR3: CASSHTDRANEKLFF
V: TRBV27; size: .; D: TRBD2; J: TRBJ2-1; DNA: TGTGCCAGCAGTCCCCTAGCGGGTCGGGGGCAGTTCTTC; CDR3: CASSPLAGRGQFF
V: TRBV9; size: .; D: TRBD2; J: TRBJ2-2; DNA: TGTGCCAGCAGTGGGGAGGGGATGAAGGGCGGGGAGCTGTTTTTT; CDR3: CASSGEGMKGGELFF
V: TRBV4-1; size: few; D: .; J: TRBJ1-1; DNA: TGCGCCAGCAGCCAAGTATCCCCGGGTTCTGAAGCTTTCTTT; CDR3: CASSQVSPGSEAFF
V: TRBV14; size: .; D: TRBD2; J: TRBJ2-1; DNA: TGTGCCAGCAGCCAAGGAAGTATTCGAGGACTAGCGGATGTCGATGAGCAGTTCTTC; CDR3: CASSQGSIRGLADVDEQFF
V: TRBV11-2; size: .; D: .; J: TRBJ2-1; DNA: TGTGCCAGCAGCTTTTCGACAGGATCCTACAATGAGCAGTTCTTC; CDR3: CASSFSTGSYNEQFF
V: TRBV7-9; size: .; D: .; J: TRBJ2-7; DNA: TGTTCCAGCAGCTTATTAGGCGTCAGGGTTTACGAGCAGTACTTC; CDR3: CSSSLLGVRVYEQYF
V: TRBV4-2; size: few; D: TRBD1; J: TRBJ2-5; DNA: TGTGCCAGCAGCCAGGAGACAGGGGCTGAGACCCAGTACTTC; CDR3: CASSQETGAETQYF
V: TRBV5-6; size: few; D: .; J: TRBJ2-7; DNA: TGTGCCAGCAGGGGGCGGGGGCTGGGGAGGGAGCAGTACTTC; CDR3: CASRGRGLGREQYF
V: TRBV5-1; size: .; D: TRBD2; J: TRBJ2-5; DNA: TGCGCCAGCAGCCCGGGACTAGCGGGGGAGGCCCAGTACTTC; CDR3: CASSPGLAGEAQYF
V: TRBV15; size: .; D: .; J: TRBJ1-2; DNA: TGTGCCACCAGCAGCCTCGGTGGCTACACCTTC; CDR3: CATSSLGGYTF
V: TRBV14; size: .; D: TRBD2; J: TRBJ2-7; DNA: TGTGCCAGCAGCCAAAATTTCGGGAGGAACTACGAGCAGTACTTC; CDR3: CASSQNFGRNYEQYF
V: TRBV7-6; size: few; D: TRBD1; J: TRBJ1-1; DNA: TGTGCCAGCAGCTCGGGACAGGGTAGCACTGAAGCTTTCTTT; CDR3: CASSSGQGSTEAFF
V: TRBV11-3; size: .; D: TRBD2; J: TRBJ2-2; DNA: TGTGCCAGCAGCTTAAAAGCGGGGGGGCGAACCGGGGAGCTGTTTTTT; CDR3: CASSLKAGGRTGELFF